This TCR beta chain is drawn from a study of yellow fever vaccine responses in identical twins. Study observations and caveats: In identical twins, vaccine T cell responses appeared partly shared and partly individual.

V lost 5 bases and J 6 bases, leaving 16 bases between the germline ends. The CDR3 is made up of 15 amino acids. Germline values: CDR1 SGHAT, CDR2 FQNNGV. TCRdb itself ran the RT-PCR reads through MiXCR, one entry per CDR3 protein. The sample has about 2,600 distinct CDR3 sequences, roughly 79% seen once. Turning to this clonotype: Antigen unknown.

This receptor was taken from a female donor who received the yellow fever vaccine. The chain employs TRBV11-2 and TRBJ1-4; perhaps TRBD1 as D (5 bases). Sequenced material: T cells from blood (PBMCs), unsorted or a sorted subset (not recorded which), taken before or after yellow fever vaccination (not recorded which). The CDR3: CASSLRLGGYEKLFF. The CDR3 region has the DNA TGTGCCAGCAGCCTCCGACTTGGGGGATATGAAAAACTGTTTTTT.